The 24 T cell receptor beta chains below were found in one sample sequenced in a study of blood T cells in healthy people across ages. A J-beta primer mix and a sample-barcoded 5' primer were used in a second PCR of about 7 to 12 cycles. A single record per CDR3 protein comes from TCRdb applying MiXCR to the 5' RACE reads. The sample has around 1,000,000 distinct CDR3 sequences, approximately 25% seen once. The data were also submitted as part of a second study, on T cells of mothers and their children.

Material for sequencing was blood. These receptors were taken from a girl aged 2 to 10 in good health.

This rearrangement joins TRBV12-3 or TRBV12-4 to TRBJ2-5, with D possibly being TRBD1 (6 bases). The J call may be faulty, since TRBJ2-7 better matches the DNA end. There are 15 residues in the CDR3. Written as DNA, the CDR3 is TGTGCCAGCAGCATGAAACAGGGACCATATGACGAGCAGTACTTC. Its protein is CASSMKQGPYDEQYF.

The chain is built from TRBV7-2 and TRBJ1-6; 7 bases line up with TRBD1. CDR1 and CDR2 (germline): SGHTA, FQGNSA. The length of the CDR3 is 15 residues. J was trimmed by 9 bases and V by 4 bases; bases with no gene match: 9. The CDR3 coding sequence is TGTGCCAGCAGCTCCCAGGGGGTTCTGTCTTCACCCCTCCACTTT. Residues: CASSSQGVLSSPLHF.

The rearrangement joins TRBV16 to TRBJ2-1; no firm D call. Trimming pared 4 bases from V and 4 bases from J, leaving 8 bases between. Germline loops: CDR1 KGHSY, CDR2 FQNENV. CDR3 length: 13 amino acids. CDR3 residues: CASSRLHYNEQFF. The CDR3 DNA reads TGTGCCAGCAGCCGCCTTCATTACAATGAGCAGTTCTTC.

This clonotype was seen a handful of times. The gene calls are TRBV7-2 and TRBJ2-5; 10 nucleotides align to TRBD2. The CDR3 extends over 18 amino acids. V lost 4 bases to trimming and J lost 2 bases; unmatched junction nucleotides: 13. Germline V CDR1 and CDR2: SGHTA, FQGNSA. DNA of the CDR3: TGTGCCAGCAGCTCTACCTATGCGGGACTAGCGAGGCAAGAGACCCAGTACTTC. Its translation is CASSSTYAGLARQETQYF.

CDR3 sequence reads: CATSPRIMGHQETQYF. CDR3 DNA: TGTGCCACCAGCCCCCGTATCATGGGGCATCAAGAGACCCAGTACTTC. The chain combines TRBV15 with TRBJ2-5, with a weak D call TRBD1 (5 bases). The CDR3 is 16 residues long. The germline V gene encodes CDR1 LNHNV and CDR2 YYDKDF (reference sequence). Trimming shortened V by 5 bases and J by 2 bases, and 18 bases separated the two germline ends.

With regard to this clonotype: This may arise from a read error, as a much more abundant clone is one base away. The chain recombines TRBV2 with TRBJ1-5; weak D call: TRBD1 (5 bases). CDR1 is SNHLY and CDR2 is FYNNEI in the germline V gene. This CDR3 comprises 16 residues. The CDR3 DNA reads TGTGCCGGCAGTGAAGGAGGTTGGGGGAACAATCAGCCCCAGCATTTT. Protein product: CAGSEGGWGNNQPQHF. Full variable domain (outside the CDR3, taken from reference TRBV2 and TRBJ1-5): EPEVTQTPSHQVTQMGQEVILRCVPISNHLYFYWYRQILGQKVEFLVSFYNNEISEKSEIFDDQFSVERPDGSNFTLKIRSTKLEDSAMYFCAGSEGGWGNNQPQHFGDGTRLSIL.

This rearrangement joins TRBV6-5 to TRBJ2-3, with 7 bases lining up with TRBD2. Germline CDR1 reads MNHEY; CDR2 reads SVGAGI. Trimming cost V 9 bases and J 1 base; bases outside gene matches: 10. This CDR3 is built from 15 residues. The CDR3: CARASGTTCTDTQYF. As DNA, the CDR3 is TGTGCCAGAGCATCAGGGACTACCTGCACAGATACGCAGTATTTT.

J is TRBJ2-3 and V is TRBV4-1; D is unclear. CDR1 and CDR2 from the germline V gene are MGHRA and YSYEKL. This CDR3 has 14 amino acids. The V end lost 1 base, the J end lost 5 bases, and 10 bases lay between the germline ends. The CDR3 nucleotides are TGCGCCAGCAGCCAAGTGGGATGGAGAGATACGCAGTATTTT. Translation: CASSQVGWRDTQYF.

The CDR3 DNA sequence: TGTGCCAGTAGTAGAGGGACAGGGCATTCCGATGAGCAGTTCTTC. Its translation is CASSRGTGHSDEQFF. The chain joins TRBV19 to TRBJ2-1; TRBD1 aligns across 9 bases. The germline V gene encodes CDR1 LNHDA and CDR2 SQIVND (reference sequence). The junction had 9 bases not matched to a gene; V was cut back by 4 bases and J by 8 bases. The CDR3 has 15 residues.

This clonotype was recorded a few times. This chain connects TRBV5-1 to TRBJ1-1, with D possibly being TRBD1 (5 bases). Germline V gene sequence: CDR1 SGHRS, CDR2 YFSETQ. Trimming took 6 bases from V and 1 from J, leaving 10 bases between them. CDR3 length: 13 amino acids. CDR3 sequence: CASTRDANTEAFF. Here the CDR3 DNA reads TGCGCCAGCACGAGGGACGCGAACACTGAAGCTTTCTTT.

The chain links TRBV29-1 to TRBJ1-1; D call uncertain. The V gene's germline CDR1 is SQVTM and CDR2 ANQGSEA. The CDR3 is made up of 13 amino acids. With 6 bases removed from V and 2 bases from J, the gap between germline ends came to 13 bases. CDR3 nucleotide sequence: TGCAGCGTGGGGAGTGGGTACAACACTGAAGCTTTCTTT. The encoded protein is CSVGSGYNTEAFF.

CDR3: CSASWGGIGPQPQHF. The CDR3 DNA sequence: TGCAGTGCTAGTTGGGGGGGTATCGGACCTCAGCCCCAGCATTTT. This chain joins TRBV20-1 and TRBJ1-5; perhaps TRBD1 as D (5 bases). The germline V gene encodes CDR1 DFQATT and CDR2 SNEGSKA (reference sequence). The CDR3 totals 15 residues. V dropped 3 bases and J dropped 6 bases, with 18 bases sitting between them.

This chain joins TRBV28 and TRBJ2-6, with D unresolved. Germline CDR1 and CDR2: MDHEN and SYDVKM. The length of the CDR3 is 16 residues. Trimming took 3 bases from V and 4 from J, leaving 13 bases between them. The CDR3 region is CASSFAGSLGANVLTF. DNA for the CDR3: TGTGCCAGCAGTTTTGCAGGTTCCCTGGGGGCCAACGTCCTGACTTTC. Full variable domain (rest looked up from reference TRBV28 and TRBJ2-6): DVKVTQSSRYLVKRTGEKVFLECVQDMDHENMFWYRQDPGLGLRLIYFSYDVKMKEKGDIPEGYSVSREKKERFSLILESASTNQTSMYLCASSFAGSLGANVLTFGAGSRLTVL.

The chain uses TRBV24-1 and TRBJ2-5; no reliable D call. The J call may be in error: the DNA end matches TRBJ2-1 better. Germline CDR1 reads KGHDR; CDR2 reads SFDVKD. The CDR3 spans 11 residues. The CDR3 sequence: CATSDFHEQFF. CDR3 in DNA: TGTGCCACCAGTGATTTCCATGAGCAGTTCTTC.

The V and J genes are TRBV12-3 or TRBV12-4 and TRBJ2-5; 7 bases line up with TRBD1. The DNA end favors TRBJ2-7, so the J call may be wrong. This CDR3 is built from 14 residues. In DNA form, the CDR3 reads TGTGCCAGCAGTTTGGCAGGACAGGAAAACGAGCAGTACTTC. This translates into CASSLAGQENEQYF.

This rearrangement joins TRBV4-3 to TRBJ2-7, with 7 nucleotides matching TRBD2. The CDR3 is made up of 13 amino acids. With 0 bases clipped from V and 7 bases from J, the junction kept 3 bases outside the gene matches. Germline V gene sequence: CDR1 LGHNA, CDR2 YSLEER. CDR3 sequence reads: CASSQEIGGEQYF. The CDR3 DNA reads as TGCGCCAGCAGCCAAGAGATCGGGGGGGAGCAGTACTTC.

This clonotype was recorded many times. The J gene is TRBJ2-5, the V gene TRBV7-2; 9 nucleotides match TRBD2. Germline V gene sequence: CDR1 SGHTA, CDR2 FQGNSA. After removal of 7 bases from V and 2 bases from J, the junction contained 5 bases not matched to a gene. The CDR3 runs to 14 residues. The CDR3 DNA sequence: TGTGCCAGCACCTCGACTAGCGGACAAGAGACCCAGTACTTC. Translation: CASTSTSGQETQYF.

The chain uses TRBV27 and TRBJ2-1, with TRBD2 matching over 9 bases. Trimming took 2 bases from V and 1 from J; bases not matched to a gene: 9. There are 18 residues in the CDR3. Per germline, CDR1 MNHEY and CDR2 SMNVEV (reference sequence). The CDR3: CASSLGSGGLGSYNEQFF. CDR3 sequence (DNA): TGTGCCAGCAGTTTAGGTAGCGGGGGACTAGGGTCCTACAATGAGCAGTTCTTC.

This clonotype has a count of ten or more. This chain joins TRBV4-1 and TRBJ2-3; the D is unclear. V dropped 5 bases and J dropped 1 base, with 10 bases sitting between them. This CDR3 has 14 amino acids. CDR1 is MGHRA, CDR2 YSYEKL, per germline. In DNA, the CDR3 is TGCGCCAGCAGCTACAGCTCTGGCACAGATACGCAGTATTTT. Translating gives CASSYSSGTDTQYF.

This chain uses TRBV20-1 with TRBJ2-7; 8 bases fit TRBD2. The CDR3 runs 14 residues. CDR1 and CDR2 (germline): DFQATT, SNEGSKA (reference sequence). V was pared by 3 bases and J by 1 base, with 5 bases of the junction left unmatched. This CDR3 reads CSASKRGRSYEQYF. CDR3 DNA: TGCAGTGCTAGTAAGCGGGGGCGGTCCTACGAGCAGTACTTC.

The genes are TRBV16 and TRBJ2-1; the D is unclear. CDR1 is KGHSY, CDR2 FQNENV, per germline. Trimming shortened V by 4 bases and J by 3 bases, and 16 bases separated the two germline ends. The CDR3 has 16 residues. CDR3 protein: CASSLKLPLDYNEQFF. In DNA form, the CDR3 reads TGTGCCAGCAGCCTAAAACTCCCCTTAGACTACAATGAGCAGTTCTTC. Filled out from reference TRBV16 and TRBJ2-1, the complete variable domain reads GEEVAQTPKHLVRGEGQKAKLYCAPIKGHSYVFWYQQVLKNEFKFLISFQNENVFDETGMPKERFSAKCLPNSPCSLEIQATKLEDSAVYFCASSLKLPLDYNEQFFGPGTRLTVL.

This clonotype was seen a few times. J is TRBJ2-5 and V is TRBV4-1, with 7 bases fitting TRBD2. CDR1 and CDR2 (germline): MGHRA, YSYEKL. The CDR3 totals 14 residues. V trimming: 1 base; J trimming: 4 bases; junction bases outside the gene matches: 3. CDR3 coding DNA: TGCGCCAGCAGCCAAGGGCCTAGCGGAGAGACCCAGTACTTC. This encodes CASSQGPSGETQYF.

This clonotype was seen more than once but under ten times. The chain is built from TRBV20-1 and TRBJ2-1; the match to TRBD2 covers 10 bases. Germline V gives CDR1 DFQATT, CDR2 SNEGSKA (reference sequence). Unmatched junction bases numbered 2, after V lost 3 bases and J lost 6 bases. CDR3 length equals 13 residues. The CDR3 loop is CSASASGGNEQFF. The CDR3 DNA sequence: TGCAGTGCTAGTGCTAGCGGGGGCAATGAGCAGTTCTTC.

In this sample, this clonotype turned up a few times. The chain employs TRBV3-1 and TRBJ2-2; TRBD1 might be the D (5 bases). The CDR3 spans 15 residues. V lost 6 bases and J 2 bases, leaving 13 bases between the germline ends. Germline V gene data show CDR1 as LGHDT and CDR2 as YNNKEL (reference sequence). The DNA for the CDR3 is TGTGCCAGCAGGCAGGTGGGGCTCAACACCGGGGAGCTGTTTTTT. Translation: CASRQVGLNTGELFF. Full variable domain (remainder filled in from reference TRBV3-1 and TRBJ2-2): DTAVSQTPKYLVTQMGNDKSIKCEQNLGHDTMYWYKQDSKKFLKIMFSYNNKELIINETVPNRFSPKSPDKAHLNLHINSLELGDSAVYFCASRQVGLNTGELFFGEGSRLTVL.